A single T cell receptor beta chain is shown here with its context. As yet, its antigen is unknown. Trimming removed 11 bases at V and 4 bases at J, with 14 bases between. CDR3 size: 12 residues. Germline V lookup: CDR1 LNHDA, CDR2 SQIVND (reference sequence). This specimen comes from a study of graft-versus-host responses after intestinal transplantation. Assay: immunoSEQ multiplex PCR; the TCRdb copy retains only in-frame clones and omits some. This table has 90,000 to 130,000 clones, 93% appearing once. The sequences come from unstimulated CD8+ T cells sorted from spleen or lymph node cells, collected before intestinal transplant. The source of this sequence is a human donor who received an intestinal transplant. V is TRBV19 and J is TRBJ1-1; unclear D gene. The CDR3 spells CAPGNPCTEAFF. The CDR3 region has the DNA TGTGCCCCGGGGAACCCCTGCACTGAAGCTTTCTTT.